These 27 T cell receptor beta chains were sequenced from one sample in a study of cytomegalovirus exposure and HLA in healthy donors. The PCR contained 60 Vbeta and 13 Jbeta primers. Some clones are missing from TCRdb's copy, which holds only in-frame ones; the method was immunoSEQ multiplex PCR. The data contain about 93,000 clones, roughly 80% of them singletons. The sequencing sample was made of PBMCs. The source is a boy aged 10-17 years in good health and CMV-seronegative.

The chain couples TRBV7-9 to TRBJ2-2, with TRBD2 matching over 8 bases. This CDR3 has 14 residues. With 7 bases clipped from V and 4 bases from J, the junction kept 5 bases outside the gene matches. The germline gives CDR1 SEHNR, CDR2 FQNEAQ (reference sequence). The CDR3 bases are TGTGCCAGCATGGGACTAGGGACCACCGGGGAGCTGTTTTTT. Translating it yields CASMGLGTTGELFF. The entire variable domain, with the rest obtained from reference TRBV7-9 and TRBJ2-2, is as follows: DTGVSQNPRHKITKRGQNVTFRCDPISEHNRLYWYRQTLGQGPEFLTYFQNEAQLEKSRLLSDRFSAERPKGSFSTLEIQRTEQGDSAMYLCASMGLGTTGELFFGEGSRLTVL.

This chain connects TRBV29-1 to TRBJ2-3; 7 nucleotides line up with TRBD2. This CDR3 is 13 amino acids long. After removal of 4 bases from V and 0 bases from J, the junction contained 1 base not matched to a gene. The germline gives CDR1 SQVTM, CDR2 ANQGSEA. CDR3 protein: CSVGEGSTDTQYF. The DNA of the CDR3 is TGCAGCGTTGGGGAGGGGAGCACAGATACGCAGTATTTT.

V and J are TRBV5-1 and TRBJ2-7, with 11 bases lining up with TRBD2. Unmatched junction bases numbered 2, after V lost 0 bases and J lost 6 bases. The germline gives CDR1 SGHRS, CDR2 YFSETQ. The CDR3 loop spans 14 amino acids. The DNA for the CDR3 is TGCGCCAGCAGCTTGGGACTAGCGGGGCTCGAGCAGTACTTC. Its translation: CASSLGLAGLEQYF. Full variable domain (outside the CDR3, taken from reference TRBV5-1 and TRBJ2-7): KAGVTQTPRYLIKTRGQQVTLSCSPISGHRSVSWYQQTPGQGLQFLFEYFSETQRNKGNFPGRFSGRQFSNSRSEMNVSTLELGDSALYLCASSLGLAGLEQYFGPGTRLTVT.

V is TRBV7-3 and J is TRBJ2-3; D not certain. Trimming removed 4 bases at V and 6 bases at J, with 8 bases between. This CDR3 comprises 12 residues. In germline, CDR1 is SGHTA, CDR2 FQGTGA. The CDR3 DNA sequence: TGTGCCAGCAGCTCTCTCGGGGATACGCAGTATTTT. It encodes CASSSLGDTQYF. The whole variable domain, remainder taken from reference TRBV7-3 and TRBJ2-3, is GAGVSQTPSNKVTEKGKYVELRCDPISGHTALYWYRQSLGQGPEFLIYFQGTGAADDSGLPNDRFFAVRPEGSVSTLKIQRTERGDSAVYLCASSSLGDTQYFGPGTRLTVL.

The V gene is TRBV27, the J gene TRBJ1-1; D not certain. Trimming left V 3 bases short and J 2 bases short, with 7 bases between. The CDR3 loop spans 13 amino acids. Germline CDR1 and CDR2: MNHEY and SMNVEV (reference sequence). CDR3: CASSFGSNTEAFF. The DNA of the CDR3 is TGTGCCAGCAGTTTCGGGTCTAACACTGAAGCTTTCTTT.

This clone was detected a few times. This chain connects TRBV27 to TRBJ1-5, with 7 bases lining up with TRBD1. The CDR3 extends over 13 amino acids. The trim removed 4 bases at V and 6 bases at J, leaving 3 bases unmatched. The germline V gene encodes CDR1 MNHEY and CDR2 SMNVEV (reference sequence). The CDR3 loop reads CASSSQGRQPQHF. Written as DNA, the CDR3 is TGTGCCAGCAGTTCACAGGGGCGTCAGCCCCAGCATTTT.

The CDR3 region has the DNA TGTGCCAGCAGCCAAGATTTGGCAGTACCCAATGGCTACACCTTC. Translation gives CASSQDLAVPNGYTF. This sequence joins TRBV14 and TRBJ1-2; D unresolved. The CDR3 length is 15 residues. CDR1 is SGHDN and CDR2 is FVKESK in the germline V gene. The V end lost 0 bases, the J end lost 6 bases, and 14 bases lay between the germline ends. The full variable domain, in which reference TRBV14 and TRBJ1-2 provide the parts outside the CDR3, is EAGVTQFPSHSVIEKGQTVTLRCDPISGHDNLYWYRRVMGKEIKFLLHFVKESKQDESGMPNNRFLAERTGGTYSTLKVQPAELEDSGVYFCASSQDLAVPNGYTFGSGTRLTVV.

This chain joins TRBV13 and TRBJ1-2, with D unclear. V was trimmed by 1 base and J by 6 bases, leaving 9 bases between them. Germline V CDR1 and CDR2: PRHDT, FYEKMQ (reference sequence). CDR3 length: 13 residues. The CDR3 DNA sequence: TGTGCCAGCAGCTTAGTGGGGAGGGATGGCTACACCTTC. Its translation: CASSLVGRDGYTF.

The chain couples TRBV7-9 to TRBJ1-1; 7 nucleotides agree with TRBD1. V shed 2 bases and J 5 bases; nucleotides not matched to a gene: 8. Germline V CDR1 and CDR2: SEHNR, FQNEAQ (reference sequence). The CDR3 length is 15 residues. This CDR3 reads CASSLIQRGLTEAFF. The CDR3 bases are TGTGCCAGCAGCTTAATTCAAAGGGGGCTTACTGAAGCTTTCTTT.

This clone was seen only a few times. V is TRBV6-5 and J is TRBJ1-4; D perhaps matches TRBD1 (6 bases). Trimming took 5 bases from V and 0 from J, leaving 10 bases between them. This CDR3 is built from 15 residues. The germline gives CDR1 MNHEY, CDR2 SVGAGI. The CDR3 nucleotides read TGTGCCAGCAGTAACAGGGTTGCAACTAATGAAAAACTGTTTTTT. Translated: CASSNRVATNEKLFF.

This rearrangement joins TRBV15 to TRBJ2-1; possible D gene TRBD2, 6 bases. Germline CDR1 is LNHNV and CDR2 is YYDKDF (reference sequence). V was pared by 4 bases and J by 9 bases, with 13 bases between. CDR3 size: 13 residues. The CDR3 loop reads CATSIYEEGEQFF. In DNA, the CDR3 is TGTGCCACCAGCATATACGAGGAGGGTGAGCAGTTCTTC.

V and J are TRBV19 and TRBJ1-5, with TRBD1 as a possible D gene (5 bases). Trimming took off 7 bases at V and 0 bases at J, with 7 bases between the two ends. The CDR3 has 13 amino acids. Germline values: CDR1 LNHDA, CDR2 SQIVND (reference sequence). The CDR3 loop reads CASTGGSNQPQHF. The CDR3 nucleotides are TGTGCCAGTACCGGGGGTAGCAATCAGCCCCAGCATTTT. Full variable domain (rest looked up from reference TRBV19 and TRBJ1-5): DGGITQSPKYLFRKEGQNVTLSCEQNLNHDAMYWYRQDPGQGLRLIYYSQIVNDFQKGDIAEGYSVSREKKESFPLTVTSAQKNPTAFYLCASTGGSNQPQHFGDGTRLSIL.

The chain recombines TRBV28 with TRBJ2-7; possible D gene TRBD1, 5 bases. CDR1 and CDR2 (germline): MDHEN, SYDVKM. This CDR3 is 15 amino acids long. Trimming removed 3 bases at V and 2 bases at J, with 14 bases between. The CDR3, as DNA: TGTGCCAGCAGTTTTGATTTGGCAGGGCCCTACGAGCAGTACTTC. Amino acid sequence: CASSFDLAGPYEQYF. The whole variable domain, remainder taken from reference TRBV28 and TRBJ2-7, is DVKVTQSSRYLVKRTGEKVFLECVQDMDHENMFWYRQDPGLGLRLIYFSYDVKMKEKGDIPEGYSVSREKKERFSLILESASTNQTSMYLCASSFDLAGPYEQYFGPGTRLTVT.

The V call is TRBV6-6, the J call TRBJ2-5; 8 bases match TRBD1. The CDR3 spans 15 residues. Germline CDR1 is MNHNY and CDR2 is SVGAGI (reference sequence). V lost 2 bases and J lost 5; bases outside the gene matches: 7. The CDR3 is CASSYTGQGPETQYF. DNA of the CDR3: TGTGCCAGCAGTTACACCGGACAGGGTCCGGAGACCCAGTACTTC.

This chain links TRBV6-1 with TRBJ1-5, with D perhaps TRBD1 (5 bases). V was cut by 2 bases and J by 4 bases, with 12 bases left in between. Germline V lookup: CDR1 MNHNS, CDR2 SASEGT. There are 15 residues in the CDR3. The CDR3 DNA reads TGTGCCAGCAGTGAACACCCAGGGAGGAATCAGCCCCAGCATTTT. Amino acid sequence: CASSEHPGRNQPQHF.

This clone was recorded only once. This rearrangement joins TRBV6-1 to TRBJ2-1; D is unclear. The V gene lost 7 bases and the J gene lost 7 bases, with 20 bases spanning the gap. The CDR3 loop spans 15 amino acids. CDR1 and CDR2 from the germline V gene are MNHNS and SASEGT. CDR3 nucleotide sequence: TGTGCCAGCACCCCTGACAAGCCCCTCAAAAATGAGCAGTTCTTC. Its translation is CASTPDKPLKNEQFF.

V usage is TRBV19 and J usage is TRBJ2-7, with D possibly TRBD2 on 6 matching bases. This CDR3 comprises 14 residues. The V and J ends lost 6 bases and 2 bases respectively, with 14 bases between them. Germline V gives CDR1 LNHDA, CDR2 SQIVND (reference sequence). CDR3 nucleotide sequence: TGTGCCAGTAGCCGGGACTTTCGCGCCTACGAGCAGTACTTC. Protein sequence: CASSRDFRAYEQYF. Full variable domain (remainder filled in from reference TRBV19 and TRBJ2-7): DGGITQSPKYLFRKEGQNVTLSCEQNLNHDAMYWYRQDPGQGLRLIYYSQIVNDFQKGDIAEGYSVSREKKESFPLTVTSAQKNPTAFYLCASSRDFRAYEQYFGPGTRLTVT.

This chain connects TRBV25-1 to TRBJ2-2, with D unclear. This CDR3 is 14 amino acids long. CDR1 is MGHDK, CDR2 SYGVNS, per germline. With 7 bases removed from V and 7 bases from J, the gap between germline ends came to 16 bases. CDR3 sequence (DNA): TGTGCCAGCACCTCTTCCCTTATTTTCGGGGAGCTGTTTTTT. Translating it yields CASTSSLIFGELFF.

Only one count was recorded for this clone. This chain joins TRBV7-8 and TRBJ2-7; 11 bases are a match to TRBD2. Germline CDR1 reads SGHVS; CDR2 reads FQNEAQ. The V and J ends lost 6 bases and 2 bases, in that order; junction bases with no gene match: 6. The CDR3 sequence is 15 residues long. The CDR3 DNA sequence: TGTGCCAGCAGTCCCCTAGCGGGAGGAACCTACGAGCAGTACTTC. Translation gives CASSPLAGGTYEQYF.

This rearrangement joins TRBV27 to TRBJ2-6; maybe TRBD1 (6 bases). Trimming pared 10 bases from V and 0 bases from J, leaving 10 bases between. The CDR3 has 14 residues. Germline V gives CDR1 MNHEY, CDR2 SMNVEV (reference sequence). The CDR3 loop reads CAKGVNSGANVLTF. As DNA, the CDR3 is TGTGCCAAGGGGGTAAACTCTGGGGCCAACGTCCTGACTTTC.

V gene TRBV5-4 combines with J gene TRBJ2-4; TRBD1 agrees at 7 bases. With 0 bases clipped from V and 8 bases from J, the junction kept 2 bases outside the gene matches. The CDR3 runs 13 residues. Looked up from germline, CDR1 is SGHNT and CDR2 is YYREEE (reference sequence). The CDR3 is CASSLAGTDIQYF. As DNA, the CDR3 is TGTGCCAGCAGCTTGGCCGGGACAGACATTCAGTACTTC.

V usage is TRBV27 and J usage is TRBJ2-7; D ambiguous. Trimming stripped 4 bases from V and 5 bases from J, with 18 bases between. Germline lookup yields CDR1 MNHEY and CDR2 SMNVEV (reference sequence). This CDR3 is built from 15 residues. In DNA, the CDR3 is TGTGCCAGCAGTTCCATCCTGCCTGGCTTGGACGAGCAGTACTTC. Translating gives CASSSILPGLDEQYF.

The chain joins TRBV2 to TRBJ2-1; TRBD2 matches 14 bases. The CDR3 is made up of 22 amino acids. Germline CDR1 and CDR2: SNHLY and FYNNEI. Trimming took 0 bases from V and 0 from J; bases not matched to a gene: 13. For the CDR3, the DNA is TGTGCCAGCAGTGAAGCGCTTCCCGGACTAGCGGGGGGTTTAAACTCCTACAATGAGCAGTTCTTC. Translated, it gives CASSEALPGLAGGLNSYNEQFF.

This chain joins TRBV30 and TRBJ2-1; D gene uncertain. The CDR3 loop spans 12 amino acids. The V end lost 4 bases, the J end lost 4 bases, and 8 bases lay between the germline ends. Germline lookup yields CDR1 GTSNPN and CDR2 SVGIG (reference sequence). For the CDR3, the DNA is TGTGCCTGGAACCCCAGTTACAATGAGCAGTTCTTC. Protein product: CAWNPSYNEQFF. Full variable domain (missing parts from reference TRBV30 and TRBJ2-1): SQTIHQWPATLVQPVGSPLSLECTVEGTSNPNLYWYRQAAGRGLQLLFYSVGIGQISSEVPQNLSASRPQDRQFILSSKKLLLSDSGFYLCAWNPSYNEQFFGPGTRLTVL.

The CDR3 DNA sequence: TGTGCCAGCAGTGACTCGCGGGGGGGCTCAGATACGCAGTATTTT. Translating it yields CASSDSRGGSDTQYF. This chain connects TRBV6-4 to TRBJ2-3, with 9 bases lining up with TRBD2. The germline gives CDR1 MRHNA, CDR2 SNTAGT. This CDR3 region has 15 residues. The ends lost 0 bases at V and 4 bases at J; junction bases unmatched: 2.

The genes are TRBV7-8 and TRBJ2-2; tentatively, D is TRBD2 (5 bases). V gave up 7 bases and J gave up 5 bases, with 29 bases separating them. The CDR3 contains 19 residues. Germline CDR1 SGHVS, CDR2 FQNEAQ. CDR3 amino acids: CASTWKRRTGMRRTGELFF. The CDR3 coding sequence is TGTGCCAGCACCTGGAAAAGGAGAACCGGGATGAGGAGAACCGGGGAGCTGTTTTTT.

The chain has TRBV10-3 and TRBJ1-1; D might be TRBD1 (6 bases). The CDR3 runs to 12 residues. V lost 6 bases to trimming and J lost 6 bases, with 11 bases between them. Germline assignment: CDR1 ENHRY and CDR2 SYGVKD. The CDR3 bases are TGTGCCATCAGGGGAGGGGGGGCTGAAGCTTTCTTT. Translating gives CAIRGGGAEAFF.